The 7 T cell receptor beta chains listed next were all sequenced from one sample in a study of glioma-infiltrating T cells. Amplification of TCR alpha and beta CDR3 regions from RNA used iRepertoire nested multiplex PCR. TCRdb processed the multiplex PCR reads anew with MiXCR; each CDR3 protein has one entry. The sample contains 400,000 or so distinct CDR3 sequences, around 45% of which appear only once. The sequenced material came from glioma tissue, nonneoplastic brain tissue, or PBMCs (not recorded which). These receptors all stem from a human donor with low-grade glioma or glioblastoma, undergoing nonglioma brain surgery, or in good health (not recorded which).

This clonotype was observed a few times. This rearrangement joins TRBV20-1 to TRBJ2-3, with TRBD2 identical over 10 bases. Losses at the gene ends were 5 bases for V and 1 base for J; bases not matched to a gene: 3. CDR1 DFQATT and CDR2 SNEGSKA come from the germline V gene (reference sequence). The CDR3 consists of 14 residues. The CDR3 DNA reads as TGCAGTGCTGGCAGCGGGAGGGGCACAGATACGCAGTATTTT. It is translated as CSAGSGRGTDTQYF.

This clonotype occurred once. The chain links TRBV18 to TRBJ2-3; possible D gene TRBD2, 5 bases. CDR3 size: 13 residues. V was clipped by 6 bases and J by 1 base, with 8 bases between them. Germline V gene sequence: CDR1 KGHSH, CDR2 LQKENI. The CDR3 here is CASSKAGTDTQYF. The CDR3, as DNA: TGTGCCAGCTCTAAAGCGGGCACAGATACGCAGTATTTT.

This clonotype was detected only a few times. The rearrangement links TRBV4-3 to TRBJ2-7; D might be TRBD2 (9 bases). The CDR3 consists of 20 residues. V shed 1 base and J shed 0 bases, with 25 bases lying between them. Per germline, CDR1 LGHNA and CDR2 YSLEER. The CDR3 sequence: CASSQVYGTGLAGSSYEQYF. CDR3 nucleotide sequence: TGCGCCAGCAGCCAAGTATACGGGACAGGCCTAGCGGGGAGCTCCTACGAGCAGTACTTC.

This clonotype was counted between two and nine times. This chain joins TRBV12-3 or TRBV12-4 and TRBJ1-1; maybe TRBD1 (6 bases). The CDR3 sequence is 12 residues long. V shed 6 bases and J shed 4 bases, with 9 bases lying between them. The CDR3 protein is CASSKGGTEAFF. CDR3 DNA: TGTGCCAGCAGCAAAGGGGGCACTGAAGCTTTCTTT.

The genes are TRBV7-9 and TRBJ1-4; possibly TRBD1 for D (5 bases). This CDR3 has 17 amino acids. The V gene lost 3 bases and the J gene lost 0 bases, with 14 bases spanning the gap. Per germline, CDR1 SEHNR and CDR2 FQNEAQ (reference sequence). DNA of the CDR3: TGTGCCAGCAGCTTCGGTTGGCAGGGCGCAACTAATGAAAAACTGTTTTTT. Residues: CASSFGWQGATNEKLFF.

The chain employs TRBV4-1 and TRBJ2-7; tentative D call: TRBD1 (6 bases). V lost 4 bases, J lost 2 bases, and 18 bases lay in between. CDR3 length: 16 residues. Germline V gene lookup returns CDR1 MGHRA and CDR2 YSYEKL. The CDR3 DNA follows: TGCGCCAGCAGCCCTCGGGCTGGGGGCTTAACCTACGAGCAGTACTTC. Translation: CASSPRAGGLTYEQYF.

The chain recombines TRBV29-1 with TRBJ2-7, with a tentative D call TRBD1 (6 bases). The CDR3 consists of 13 residues. Germline V CDR1 and CDR2: SQVTM, ANQGSEA. V was trimmed by 7 bases and J by 5 bases, leaving 18 bases between them. CDR3 residues: CSAMGAILDEQYF. The CDR3 DNA reads as TGCAGCGCCATGGGGGCTATCCTAGACGAGCAGTACTTC.